The sequence of this T cell receptor (beta chain) was determined in a study of cytomegalovirus exposure and HLA in healthy donors. Study-wide points: The listing of about 150 TCR beta chains classed them as cytomegalovirus-associated.

Worth noting for this clone: Its target is unknown.

The assay was immunoSEQ multiplex PCR, and TCRdb's table has in-frame clones only and misses some. The sample carries about 53,000 clones, roughly 93% recorded once. The validation cohort, a group of around 120 subjects, included the donors and was separate from the roughly 620-subject first cohort. Germline V CDR1 and CDR2: MDHEN, SYDVKM. The CDR3 has 16 residues. With V trimmed by 3 bases and J by 7 bases, 6 bases remained unmatched. Source material: PBMCs. The chain uses TRBV28 and TRBJ2-1; 13 bases are a match to TRBD2. The sequence derives from a young man in good health and CMV-seronegative. CDR3 coding DNA: TGTGCCAGCAGTTTCCGGACTAGCGGGAGTCTGAATGAGCAGTTCTTC. It specifies CASSFRTSGSLNEQFF.